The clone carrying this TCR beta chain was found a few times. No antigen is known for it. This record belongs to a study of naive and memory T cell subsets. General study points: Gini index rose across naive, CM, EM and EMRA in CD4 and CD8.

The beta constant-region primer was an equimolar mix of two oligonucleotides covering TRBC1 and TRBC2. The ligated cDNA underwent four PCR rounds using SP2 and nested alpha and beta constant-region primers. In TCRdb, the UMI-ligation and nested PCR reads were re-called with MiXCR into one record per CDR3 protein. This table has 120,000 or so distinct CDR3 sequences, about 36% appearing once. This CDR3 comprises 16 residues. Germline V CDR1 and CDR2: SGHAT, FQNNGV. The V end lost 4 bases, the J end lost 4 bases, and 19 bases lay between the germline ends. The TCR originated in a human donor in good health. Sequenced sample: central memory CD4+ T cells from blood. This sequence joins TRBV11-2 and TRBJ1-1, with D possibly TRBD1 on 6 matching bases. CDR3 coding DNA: TGTGCCAGCAGCTCCAGAAGCAGGGGCGGTGGCACTGAAGCTTTCTTT. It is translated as CASSSRSRGGGTEAFF.